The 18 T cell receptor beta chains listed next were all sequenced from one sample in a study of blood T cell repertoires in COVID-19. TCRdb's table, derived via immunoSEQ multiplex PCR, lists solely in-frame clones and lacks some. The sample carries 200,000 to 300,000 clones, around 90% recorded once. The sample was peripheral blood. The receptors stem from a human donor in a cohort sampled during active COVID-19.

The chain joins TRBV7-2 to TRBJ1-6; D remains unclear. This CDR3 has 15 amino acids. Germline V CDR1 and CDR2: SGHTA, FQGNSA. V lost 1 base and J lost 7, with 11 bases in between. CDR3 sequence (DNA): TGTGCCAGCAGCTTAGATTCCATGTCCAATTCACCCCTCCACTTT. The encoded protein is CASSLDSMSNSPLHF. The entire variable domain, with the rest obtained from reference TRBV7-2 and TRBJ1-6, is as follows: GAGVSQSPSNKVTEKGKDVELRCDPISGHTALYWYRQSLGQGLEFLIYFQGNSAPDKSGLPSDRFSAERTGGSVSTLTIQRTQQEDSAVYLCASSLDSMSNSPLHFGNGTRLTVT.

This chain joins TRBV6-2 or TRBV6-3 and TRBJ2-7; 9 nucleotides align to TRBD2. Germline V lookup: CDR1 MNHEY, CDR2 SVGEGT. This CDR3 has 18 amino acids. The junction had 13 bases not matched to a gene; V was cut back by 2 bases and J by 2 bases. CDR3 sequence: CASSYPHVLAGEAYEQYF. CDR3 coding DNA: TGTGCCAGCAGTTACCCCCACGTGTTAGCGGGGGAGGCCTACGAGCAGTACTTC.

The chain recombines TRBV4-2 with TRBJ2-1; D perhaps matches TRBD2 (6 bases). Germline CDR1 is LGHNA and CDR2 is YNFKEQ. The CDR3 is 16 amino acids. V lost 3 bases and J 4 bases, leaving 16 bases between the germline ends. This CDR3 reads CASSQALARDYNEQFF. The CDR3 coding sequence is TGTGCCAGCAGCCAGGCCCTAGCGAGAGATTACAATGAGCAGTTCTTC.

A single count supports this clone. CDR3 protein: CASRLTGGRYGYTF. The CDR3 DNA follows: TGTGCCAGCAGACTGACAGGGGGCCGCTATGGCTACACCTTC. This chain joins TRBV5-8 and TRBJ1-2, with 10 bases fitting TRBD1. Unmatched junction bases numbered 5, after V lost 5 bases and J lost 4 bases. From germline, CDR1 is SGHTS and CDR2 YDEGEE. The CDR3 is 14 amino acids.

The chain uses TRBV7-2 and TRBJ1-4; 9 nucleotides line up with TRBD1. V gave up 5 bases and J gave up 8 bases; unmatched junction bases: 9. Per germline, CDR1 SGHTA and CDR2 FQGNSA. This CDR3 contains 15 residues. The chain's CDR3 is CASSPLTGGDEKLFF. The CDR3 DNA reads TGTGCCAGCAGCCCCCTGACAGGGGGAGACGAAAAACTGTTTTTT.

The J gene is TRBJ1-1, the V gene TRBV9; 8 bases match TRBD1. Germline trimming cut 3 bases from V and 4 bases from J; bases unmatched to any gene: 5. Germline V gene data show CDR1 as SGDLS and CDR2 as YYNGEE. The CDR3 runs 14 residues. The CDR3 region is CASSGQGTSTEAFF. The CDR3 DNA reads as TGTGCCAGCAGCGGACAGGGGACCAGCACTGAAGCTTTCTTT.

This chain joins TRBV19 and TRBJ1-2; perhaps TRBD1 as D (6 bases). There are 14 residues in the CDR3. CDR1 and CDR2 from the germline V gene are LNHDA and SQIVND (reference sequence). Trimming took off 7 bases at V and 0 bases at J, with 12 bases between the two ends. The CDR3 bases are TGTGCCAGTACCATGCCAGGGGCTAACTATGGCTACACCTTC. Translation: CASTMPGANYGYTF.

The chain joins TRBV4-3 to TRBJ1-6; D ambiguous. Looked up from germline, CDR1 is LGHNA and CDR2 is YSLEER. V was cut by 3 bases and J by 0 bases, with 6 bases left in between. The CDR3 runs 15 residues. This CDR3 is CASSHRDSYNSPLHF. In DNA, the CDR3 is TGCGCCAGCAGCCATCGGGACTCCTATAATTCACCCCTCCACTTT.

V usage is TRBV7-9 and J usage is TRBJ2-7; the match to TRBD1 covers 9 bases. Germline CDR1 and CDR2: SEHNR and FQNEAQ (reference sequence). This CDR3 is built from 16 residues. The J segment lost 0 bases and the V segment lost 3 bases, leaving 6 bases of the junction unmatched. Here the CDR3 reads CASSFQDRGDSYEQYF. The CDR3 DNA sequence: TGTGCCAGCAGCTTTCAAGACAGGGGGGACTCCTACGAGCAGTACTTC. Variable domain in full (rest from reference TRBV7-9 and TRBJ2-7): DTGVSQNPRHKITKRGQNVTFRCDPISEHNRLYWYRQTLGQGPEFLTYFQNEAQLEKSRLLSDRFSAERPKGSFSTLEIQRTEQGDSAMYLCASSFQDRGDSYEQYFGPGTRLTVT.

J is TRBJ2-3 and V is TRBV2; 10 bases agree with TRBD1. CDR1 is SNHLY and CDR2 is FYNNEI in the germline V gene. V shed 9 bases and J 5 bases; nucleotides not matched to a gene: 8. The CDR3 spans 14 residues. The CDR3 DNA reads TGTGCCAGTGGGGGCCGGGACAGGGGAGATACGCAGTATTTT. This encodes CASGGRDRGDTQYF.

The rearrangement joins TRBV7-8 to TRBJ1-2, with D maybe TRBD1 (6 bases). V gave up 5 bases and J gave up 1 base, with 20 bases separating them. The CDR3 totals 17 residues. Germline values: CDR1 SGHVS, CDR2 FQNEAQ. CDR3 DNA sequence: TGTGCCAGCAGCAACCGGGGGAGGGGGGGCAATAACTATGGCTACACCTTC. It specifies CASSNRGRGGNNYGYTF.

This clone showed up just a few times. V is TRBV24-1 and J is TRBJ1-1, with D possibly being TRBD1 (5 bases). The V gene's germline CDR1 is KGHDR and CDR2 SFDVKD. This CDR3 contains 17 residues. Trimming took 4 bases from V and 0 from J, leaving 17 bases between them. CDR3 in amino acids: CATSDPGRGSMNTEAFF. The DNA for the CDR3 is TGTGCCACCAGTGACCCCGGGAGGGGTTCTATGAACACTGAAGCTTTCTTT.

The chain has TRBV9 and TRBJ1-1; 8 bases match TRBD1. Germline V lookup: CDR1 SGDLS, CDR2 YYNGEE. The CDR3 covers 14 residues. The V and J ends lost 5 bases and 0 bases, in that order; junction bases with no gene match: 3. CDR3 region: CASRTGDLNTEAFF. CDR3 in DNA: TGTGCCAGCAGGACAGGGGACCTGAACACTGAAGCTTTCTTT.

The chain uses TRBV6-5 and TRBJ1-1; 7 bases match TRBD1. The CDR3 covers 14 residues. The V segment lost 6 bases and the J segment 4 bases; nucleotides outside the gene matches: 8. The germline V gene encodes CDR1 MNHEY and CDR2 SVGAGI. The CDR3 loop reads CASRPTGEGTEAFF. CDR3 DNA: TGTGCCAGCAGACCTACAGGGGAAGGCACTGAAGCTTTCTTT.

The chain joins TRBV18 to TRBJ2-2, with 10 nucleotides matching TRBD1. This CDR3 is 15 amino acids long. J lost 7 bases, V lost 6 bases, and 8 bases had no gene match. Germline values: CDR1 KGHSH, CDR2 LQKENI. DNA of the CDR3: TGTGCCAGCTCCCCAAGACAGGGGGCGAACGGGGAGCTGTTTTTT. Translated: CASSPRQGANGELFF.

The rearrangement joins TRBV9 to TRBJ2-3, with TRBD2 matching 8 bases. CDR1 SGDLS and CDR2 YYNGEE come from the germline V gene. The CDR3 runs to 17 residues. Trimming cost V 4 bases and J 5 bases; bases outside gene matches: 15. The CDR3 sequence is CASSQGGGGGPGDTQYF. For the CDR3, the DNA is TGTGCCAGCAGCCAAGGGGGAGGCGGGGGGCCGGGAGATACGCAGTATTTT.

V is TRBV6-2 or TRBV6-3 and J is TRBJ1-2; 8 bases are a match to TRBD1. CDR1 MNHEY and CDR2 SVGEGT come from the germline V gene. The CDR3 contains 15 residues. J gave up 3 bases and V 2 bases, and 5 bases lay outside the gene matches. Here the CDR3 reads CASSYRRGQDYGYTF. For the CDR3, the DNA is TGTGCCAGCAGTTACAGACGGGGACAGGACTATGGCTACACCTTC.

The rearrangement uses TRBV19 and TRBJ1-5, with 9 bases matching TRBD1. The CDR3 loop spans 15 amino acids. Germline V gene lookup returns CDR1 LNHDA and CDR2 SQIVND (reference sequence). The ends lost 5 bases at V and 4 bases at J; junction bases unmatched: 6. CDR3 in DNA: TGTGCCAGTAGTTTCGGGACAGGGAATAATCAGCCCCAGCATTTT. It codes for CASSFGTGNNQPQHF.